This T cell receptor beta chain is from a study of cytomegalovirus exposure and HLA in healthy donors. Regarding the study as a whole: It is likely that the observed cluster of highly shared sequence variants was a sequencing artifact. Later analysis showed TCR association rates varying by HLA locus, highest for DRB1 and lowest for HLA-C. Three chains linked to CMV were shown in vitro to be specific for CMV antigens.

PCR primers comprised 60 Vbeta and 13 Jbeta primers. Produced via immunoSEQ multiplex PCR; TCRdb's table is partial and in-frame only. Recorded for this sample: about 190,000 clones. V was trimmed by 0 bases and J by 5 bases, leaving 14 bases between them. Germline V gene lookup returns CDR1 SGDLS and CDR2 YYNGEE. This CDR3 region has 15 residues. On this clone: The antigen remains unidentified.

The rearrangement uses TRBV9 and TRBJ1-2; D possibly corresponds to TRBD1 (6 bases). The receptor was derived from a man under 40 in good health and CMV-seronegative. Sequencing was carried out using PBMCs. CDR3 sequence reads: CASSVEVRGVYGYTF. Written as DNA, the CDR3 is TGTGCCAGCAGCGTAGAAGTCAGGGGTGTTTATGGCTACACCTTC. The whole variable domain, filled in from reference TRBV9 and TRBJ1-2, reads DSGVTQTPKHLITATGQRVTLRCSPRSGDLSVYWYQQSLDQGLQFLIQYYNGEERAKGNILERFSAQQFPDLHSELNLSSLELGDSALYFCASSVEVRGVYGYTFGSGTRLTVV.